These 30 T cell receptor beta chains originate from one sample sequenced in a study of cytomegalovirus exposure and HLA in healthy donors. The PCR made use of 60 Vbeta and 13 Jbeta primers. Only in-frame clones appear in the TCRdb table, and some are missing; sequencing was by immunoSEQ multiplex PCR. This sample has fewer than 250,000 clones, with about 69% found just once. Sequenced material: PBMCs. The source of these receptors is a man aged 25-45 years in good health and CMV-seropositive.

The genes are TRBV27 and TRBJ2-7; 10 nucleotides align to TRBD2. The V segment lost 5 bases and the J segment 2 bases; nucleotides outside the gene matches: 6. The V gene's germline CDR1 is MNHEY and CDR2 SMNVEV (reference sequence). There are 15 residues in the CDR3. CDR3 amino acids: CASSPSSGGTYEQYF. CDR3 in DNA: TGTGCCAGCAGTCCCTCTAGCGGGGGAACCTACGAGCAGTACTTC.

CDR3 sequence reads: CATSVQGLRDEKLFF. The CDR3 nucleotides read TGTGCCACCAGTGTACAGGGGTTGAGGGATGAAAAACTGTTTTTT. This chain uses TRBV19 with TRBJ1-4, with 7 positions matching TRBD1. V was clipped by 10 bases and J by 6 bases; unmatched bases: 14. Per germline, CDR1 LNHDA and CDR2 SQIVND (reference sequence). The CDR3 spans 15 residues.

Worth noting for this clone: Germline and junction disagree at one end, which may indicate a read error. In the same sample, other DNA sequences code for this CDR3. The chain couples TRBV6-1 to TRBJ1-1, with unresolved D. CDR1 and CDR2 from the germline V gene are MNHNS and SASEGT. This CDR3 contains 15 residues. This CDR3 is CASSRQTVVDTEAFF. As DNA, the CDR3 is TGTGCCAGCTCCAGACAAACGGTAGTTGACACCGAAGCTTTCTTT.

The rearrangement joins TRBV28 to TRBJ1-5; TRBD1 agrees at 11 bases. There are 16 residues in the CDR3. Germline-derived CDR1 and CDR2 are MDHEN and SYDVKM. V trimming: 6 bases; J trimming: 2 bases; junction bases outside the gene matches: 6. As DNA, the CDR3 is TGTGCCAGCAGACCAGTGGGACAGGGGGGCAATCAGCCCCAGCATTTT. Protein: CASRPVGQGGNQPQHF.

The gene calls are TRBV4-3 and TRBJ2-1; 13 positions match TRBD2. Germline CDR1 reads LGHNA; CDR2 reads YSLEER. This CDR3 contains 17 residues. J gave up 4 bases and V 1 base, and 4 bases lay outside the gene matches. Written as DNA, the CDR3 is TGCGCCAGCAGCCAAGTAACTAGCGGGAGGGTTTACAATGAGCAGTTCTTC. Residues: CASSQVTSGRVYNEQFF.

The count of this clone is one. The genes are TRBV28 and TRBJ2-6; 10 bases fit TRBD2. Germline CDR1 and CDR2: MDHEN and SYDVKM. The CDR3 contains 17 residues. The junction had 5 bases not matched to a gene; V was cut back by 5 bases and J by 1 base. In DNA form, the CDR3 reads TGTGCCAGCAGTCACCCGGGACTAGCGTCTGGGGCCAACGTCCTGACTTTC. Translated, it gives CASSHPGLASGANVLTF.

The V and J genes are TRBV5-1 and TRBJ2-3; 16 bases line up with TRBD2. The V segment lost 4 bases and the J segment 2 bases; nucleotides outside the gene matches: 16. This CDR3 is built from 21 residues. Germline CDR1 and CDR2: SGHRS and YFSETQ. The CDR3 loop reads CASSLTTGTSGGERTTDTQYF. The CDR3 DNA reads as TGCGCCAGCAGCCTAACTACTGGGACTAGCGGGGGGGAAAGAACCACAGATACGCAGTATTTT. The variable domain in full, completed from reference TRBV5-1 and TRBJ2-3, reads KAGVTQTPRYLIKTRGQQVTLSCSPISGHRSVSWYQQTPGQGLQFLFEYFSETQRNKGNFPGRFSGRQFSNSRSEMNVSTLELGDSALYLCASSLTTGTSGGERTTDTQYFGPGTRLTVL.

In the case of this clone: The junction departs from germline at one end; a sequencing error may be responsible. The chain joins TRBV6-5 to TRBJ2-7; D not resolved. Germline-derived CDR1 and CDR2 are MNHEY and SVGAGI. This CDR3 contains 12 residues. The CDR3 loop is CASGYNTYEQYF. CDR3 coding DNA: TGTGCCAGCGGTTATAACACCTACGAGCAGTACTTC.

CDR3 loop: CASSLTGLQETQYF. The CDR3 DNA sequence: TGCGCCAGCAGCCTAACGGGACTGCAAGAGACCCAGTACTTC. V usage is TRBV4-1 and J usage is TRBJ2-5, with TRBD2 as a possible D gene (6 bases). The germline CDR1 and CDR2 sequences are MGHRA and YSYEKL. The CDR3 covers 14 residues. The V and J ends lost 4 bases and 2 bases respectively, with 11 bases between them.

The chain joins TRBV5-1 to TRBJ2-3; a possible D gene is TRBD2 (7 bases). The germline V gene encodes CDR1 SGHRS and CDR2 YFSETQ. V was trimmed by 4 bases and J by 0 bases, leaving 15 bases between them. CDR3 length equals 16 residues. Here the CDR3 reads CASSNKGGASTDTQYF. The CDR3, as DNA: TGCGCCAGCAGCAATAAGGGGGGGGCTAGCACAGATACGCAGTATTTT.

The chain carries TRBV4-2 and TRBJ2-7; 7 bases are a match to TRBD2. The CDR3 extends over 14 amino acids. The J segment lost 7 bases and the V segment lost 4 bases, leaving 10 bases of the junction unmatched. Germline CDR1 and CDR2: LGHNA and YNFKEQ. The CDR3 spells CASSLDAGVGEQYF. Here the CDR3 DNA reads TGTGCCAGCAGCCTGGACGCGGGGGTGGGGGAGCAGTACTTC.

This clone was seen only once. The V call is TRBV5-1, the J call TRBJ1-5, with TRBD1 matching 10 bases. The V gene's germline CDR1 is SGHRS and CDR2 YFSETQ. This CDR3 has 16 amino acids. J gave up 2 bases and V 5 bases, and 7 bases lay outside the gene matches. The CDR3 loop reads CASSQRTGGGNQPQHF. As DNA, the CDR3 is TGCGCCAGCAGTCAGAGGACAGGGGGAGGCAATCAGCCCCAGCATTTT.

The chain links TRBV27 to TRBJ2-3; tentative D call: TRBD1 (5 bases). The CDR3 covers 13 residues. Trimming left V 5 bases short and J 4 bases short, with 10 bases between. The germline V gene encodes CDR1 MNHEY and CDR2 SMNVEV (reference sequence). The chain's CDR3 is CASSPWGADTQYF. CDR3 in DNA: TGTGCCAGCAGTCCCTGGGGCGCAGATACGCAGTATTTT.

This clone was detected only a few times. The J gene is TRBJ2-1, the V gene TRBV27, with unresolved D. CDR1 MNHEY and CDR2 SMNVEV come from the germline V gene (reference sequence). The CDR3 has 15 amino acids. The V gene lost 4 bases and the J gene lost 1 base, with 11 bases spanning the gap. In nucleotides, the CDR3 is TGTGCCAGCAGTTCGTATTTTGAGTCCTACAATGAGCAGTTCTTC. This gives the protein CASSSYFESYNEQFF.

This clone was observed a few times. The chain carries TRBV5-4 and TRBJ2-2; 8 bases are a match to TRBD1. CDR3 size: 17 residues. J lost 8 bases, V lost 1 base, and 13 bases had no gene match. The V gene's germline CDR1 is SGHNT and CDR2 YYREEE (reference sequence). The CDR3: CASSLPKQGVSTGELFF. The CDR3 DNA reads as TGTGCCAGCAGCTTGCCGAAACAGGGGGTGTCGACTGGGGAGCTGTTTTTT.

This clone has only one observation. This sequence joins TRBV6-1 and TRBJ2-5; tentative D call: TRBD1 (6 bases). Trimming took 7 bases from V and 0 from J, leaving 9 bases between them. Germline V CDR1 and CDR2: MNHNS, SASEGT. CDR3 size: 13 residues. CDR3 DNA: TGTGCCAGCACTCGGACAGACCAAGAGACCCAGTACTTC. Protein: CASTRTDQETQYF.

This clone showed up just a few times. This chain uses TRBV7-2 with TRBJ1-2; a weak D match, TRBD1 (5 bases). The V gene lost 1 base and the J gene lost 1 base, with 10 bases spanning the gap. Germline values: CDR1 SGHTA, CDR2 FQGNSA. The length of the CDR3 is 15 residues. The CDR3 sequence is CASSLDGGRNYGYTF. Written as DNA, the CDR3 is TGTGCCAGCAGCTTAGACGGGGGACGTAACTATGGCTACACCTTC.

The V and J genes are TRBV15 and TRBJ2-1, with D perhaps TRBD2 (6 bases). V lost 2 bases and J lost 5, with 7 bases in between. The CDR3 is 13 amino acids. Germline V gene data show CDR1 as LNHNV and CDR2 as YYDKDF (reference sequence). The DNA of the CDR3 is TGTGCCACCAGCAGACGGACTAACAATGAGCAGTTCTTC. The encoded protein is CATSRRTNNEQFF.

V gene TRBV5-4 combines with J gene TRBJ1-2; tentative D call: TRBD1 (5 bases). Trimming took 0 bases from V and 0 from J, leaving 9 bases between them. The CDR3 loop spans 15 amino acids. Per germline, CDR1 SGHNT and CDR2 YYREEE (reference sequence). The CDR3 DNA is TGTGCCAGCAGCTTGGGTGGGGGGGCTAACTATGGCTACACCTTC. Encoded protein: CASSLGGGANYGYTF.

The chain couples TRBV15 to TRBJ2-1; no clear D gene. The CDR3 has 16 amino acids. V gave up 3 bases and J gave up 9 bases, with 21 bases separating them. Germline CDR1 LNHNV, CDR2 YYDKDF (reference sequence). The DNA for the CDR3 is TGTGCCACCAGCAGTTGGTTGAGGTCCACAAACGGTGAGCAGTTCTTC. Residues: CATSSWLRSTNGEQFF.

About this clone: The sample contains more than one DNA sequence encoding this CDR3. The chain couples TRBV5-1 to TRBJ2-7; weak D call: TRBD1 (5 bases). Germline V gives CDR1 SGHRS, CDR2 YFSETQ. The CDR3 runs to 12 residues. V gave up 2 bases and J gave up 3 bases, with 6 bases separating them. The CDR3 bases are TGCGCCAGCAGCTTAGGGGACTACGAGCAGTACTTC. This translates into CASSLGDYEQYF.

This clone is a singleton in its sample. This sequence joins TRBV2 and TRBJ1-5, with a possible D match to TRBD1 (5 bases). The V end was cut by 2 bases, the J end by 5 bases, with 10 bases between. This CDR3 contains 14 residues. The germline V gene has CDR1 SNHLY and CDR2 FYNNEI. The CDR3 loop is CASSEQGDYQPQHF. Written as DNA, the CDR3 is TGTGCCAGCAGTGAACAGGGTGATTATCAGCCCCAGCATTTT.

The rearrangement joins TRBV19 to TRBJ1-2; D call uncertain. There are 14 residues in the CDR3. The germline V and J ends were trimmed by 6 bases and 2 bases, with 13 bases remaining between them. Germline values: CDR1 LNHDA, CDR2 SQIVND (reference sequence). CDR3 nucleotides: TGTGCCAGTAGCCTTCGCGGGGTGAACTATGGCTACACCTTC. Residues: CASSLRGVNYGYTF.

The chain joins TRBV7-2 to TRBJ2-7; 8 bases agree with TRBD1. V shed 5 bases, J shed 6 bases, and the junction held 6 bases outside the gene matches. Germline V gives CDR1 SGHTA, CDR2 FQGNSA. The CDR3 contains 13 residues. CDR3 sequence reads: CASSMGQALEQYF. DNA for the CDR3: TGTGCCAGCAGCATGGGACAGGCCCTCGAGCAGTACTTC. Variable domain in full (rest from reference TRBV7-2 and TRBJ2-7): GAGVSQSPSNKVTEKGKDVELRCDPISGHTALYWYRQSLGQGLEFLIYFQGNSAPDKSGLPSDRFSAERTGGSVSTLTIQRTQQEDSAVYLCASSMGQALEQYFGPGTRLTVT.

This chain links TRBV6-1 with TRBJ2-3; TRBD2 is a possible D gene (6 bases). This CDR3 is built from 16 residues. Germline V gene lookup returns CDR1 MNHNS and CDR2 SASEGT. Trimming took 4 bases from V and 5 from J, leaving 19 bases between them. DNA of the CDR3: TGTGCCAGCAGTGCGGCCGGGACTGCTGCAGGAGATACGCAGTATTTT. The encoded protein is CASSAAGTAAGDTQYF.

CDR3 in amino acids: CASSPEIVRGGYTF. The DNA of the CDR3 is TGTGCCAGCTCACCAGAGATTGTCAGGGGCGGCTACACCTTC. This chain connects TRBV18 to TRBJ1-2, with D tentatively TRBD1 (6 bases). Germline-derived CDR1 and CDR2 are KGHSH and LQKENI. This CDR3 contains 14 residues. Trimming shortened V by 2 bases and J by 8 bases, and 15 bases separated the two germline ends.

The gene calls are TRBV12-5 and TRBJ2-2, with 14 positions matching TRBD2. J was trimmed by 4 bases and V by 5 bases; bases with no gene match: 9. The CDR3 extends over 18 amino acids. The germline gives CDR1 LGHNT, CDR2 FRNRAP. The CDR3 loop reads CASGNRLAGGPSTGELFF. The CDR3 coding sequence is TGTGCTAGTGGTAACCGACTAGCGGGAGGGCCAAGCACCGGGGAGCTGTTTTTT.

The rearrangement joins TRBV5-1 to TRBJ2-3; a possible D gene is TRBD2 (7 bases). Germline loops: CDR1 SGHRS, CDR2 YFSETQ. Trimming stripped 5 bases from V and 2 bases from J, with 18 bases between. The CDR3 spans 16 residues. In nucleotides, the CDR3 is TGCGCCAGCAGTCGCGTGGAGGGGGGGGTCACAGATACGCAGTATTTT. Its protein product is CASSRVEGGVTDTQYF.

For this clone: At one end the junction does not follow the germline gene, possibly because of a read error. The chain carries TRBV6-1 and TRBJ1-1, with D tentatively TRBD1 (5 bases). This CDR3 region has 12 residues. Germline V gives CDR1 MNHNS, CDR2 SASEGT. The CDR3 sequence: CTSGAGSTEAFF. The CDR3 DNA sequence: TGTACCAGCGGGGCCGGGTCCACTGAAGCTTTCTTT.

The V gene is TRBV18, the J gene TRBJ2-4; TRBD1 agrees at 7 bases. This CDR3 is 16 amino acids long. In germline, CDR1 is KGHSH, CDR2 LQKENI. V shed 0 bases, J shed 6 bases, and the junction held 8 bases outside the gene matches. CDR3: CASSPPTGTVSNIQYF. DNA for the CDR3: TGTGCCAGCTCACCACCGACCGGGACAGTGTCAAACATTCAGTACTTC.